A single sample gave rise to the 4 T cell receptor beta chains below, sequenced in a study of blood T cell repertoires in COVID-19. Only in-frame clones appear in the TCRdb table, and some are missing; sequencing was by immunoSEQ multiplex PCR. The profile shows around 100,000 clones, 90% of them singletons. The specimen was peripheral blood. The receptor source for this set is a man aged 50 to 59 with acute or convalescent COVID-19.

The rearrangement joins TRBV7-9 to TRBJ1-3; perhaps TRBD1 as D (6 bases). The CDR3 is 19 amino acids. Germline V gene sequence: CDR1 SEHNR, CDR2 FQNEAQ (reference sequence). V lost 8 bases, J lost 4 bases, and 30 bases lay in between. The CDR3 protein is CASFELGAGQLSRGNTIYF. In DNA, the CDR3 is TGTGCCAGCTTCGAACTGGGGGCAGGTCAGCTTTCGAGGGGAAACACCATATATTTT. The complete variable domain, with remaining parts taken from reference TRBV7-9 and TRBJ1-3, reads DTGVSQNPRHKITKRGQNVTFRCDPISEHNRLYWYRQTLGQGPEFLTYFQNEAQLEKSRLLSDRFSAERPKGSFSTLEIQRTEQGDSAMYLCASFELGAGQLSRGNTIYFGEGSWLTVV.

The chain couples TRBV10-3 to TRBJ2-5; tentatively, D is TRBD2 (7 bases). Germline V gene data show CDR1 as ENHRY and CDR2 as SYGVKD. Between the trimmed V and J ends, which lost 6 bases and 5 bases, there was a span of 25 bases. CDR3 length: 17 amino acids. CDR3 amino acids: CAISLQMGGRVEETQYF. The CDR3 DNA reads as TGTGCCATCAGCCTCCAGATGGGGGGGCGGGTGGAGGAGACCCAGTACTTC.

DNA for the CDR3: TGCGCCAGCAGCTTAAGGCCTAGCGGGGGGGAGACCCAGTACTTC. It codes for CASSLRPSGGETQYF. The chain has TRBV5-1 and TRBJ2-5; TRBD2 matches 11 bases. Trimming at V came to 2 bases and at J to 5 bases, leaving 5 bases not matched to a gene. The CDR3 runs 15 residues. Germline V gene lookup returns CDR1 SGHRS and CDR2 YFSETQ.

The table lists this clone with a count of one. The rearrangement uses TRBV5-1 and TRBJ1-4; 12 nucleotides align to TRBD1. CDR1 and CDR2 (germline): SGHRS, YFSETQ. The CDR3 is made up of 18 amino acids. Unmatched junction bases numbered 13, after V lost 4 bases and J lost 6 bases. Here the CDR3 reads CASSALPGQGAEDEKLFF. CDR3 bases: TGCGCCAGCAGCGCGTTACCGGGACAGGGGGCAGAGGATGAAAAACTGTTTTTT.